This T cell receptor (beta chain) comes out of a study of T cells in Graves' hyperthyroidism and ophthalmopathy. The CDR3 regions of TCR beta were amplified from RNA transcripts. First-round RT-PCR with HTBI primers amplified the TCR CDR3 region. TCRdb re-derived calls from the multiplex PCR reads in MiXCR, one entry per CDR3 protein. This sample yields around 600,000 distinct CDR3 sequences, of which approximately 15% are seen a single time; more than 6% belongs to the top ten. Exclusion followed for patients with uncontrolled infection, other autoimmune disease, pregnancy or lactation. Trimming stripped 5 bases from V and 7 bases from J, with 16 bases between. The germline CDR1 and CDR2 sequences are SGHRS and YFSETQ. This CDR3 contains 13 residues.

The chain carries TRBV5-1 and TRBJ2-7; D gene uncertain. Sequenced sample: blood. This receptor was identified in a woman between 18 and 30 years old with Graves' ophthalmopathy. The CDR3 loop is CASSAIRDGEQYF. CDR3 sequence (DNA): TGCGCCAGCAGTGCTATAAGGGATGGGGAGCAGTACTTC.